Below are 27 T cell receptor beta chains sequenced from a single sample in a study of blood T cell repertoires in COVID-19 (dated by TCRdb to about 2020). To prepare the library, the immunoSEQ multiplex PCR assay was applied. The source is immuneACCESS, and TCRdb retained only in-frame sequences with V and J called. Part of the clones is not carried over; for the studies checked, unresolved V genes explain less than half of this, and the remainder is unexplained. Within this sample are about 310,000 clones, with 70% to 90% of them counted one time only. Roughly 2% of the sample belongs to the ten largest clones. The sample comprised PBMCs or T cells enriched from blood (not recorded which). The receptors derive from a man aged 25 to 40 who had recovered from COVID-19.

V usage is TRBV5-1 and J usage is TRBJ2-1, with TRBD2 matching over 12 bases. This CDR3 is 16 amino acids long. V shed 4 bases, J shed 4 bases, and the junction held 6 bases outside the gene matches. The V gene's germline CDR1 is SGHRS and CDR2 YFSETQ. The CDR3 loop is CASSLPGLAGYNEQFF. The DNA of the CDR3 is TGCGCCAGCAGCCTGCCGGGACTAGCGGGTTACAATGAGCAGTTCTTC.

This chain links TRBV11-3 with TRBJ2-7, with 10 nucleotides matching TRBD1. V gave up 1 base and J gave up 2 bases; unmatched junction bases: 2. Germline V lookup: CDR1 SGHNT, CDR2 YENEEA. This CDR3 has 15 amino acids. This CDR3 is CASSLAGQGPYEQYF. CDR3 nucleotides: TGTGCCAGCAGCTTAGCGGGACAGGGGCCCTACGAGCAGTACTTC.

The chain links TRBV29-1 to TRBJ1-5, with 8 bases aligning to TRBD1. Germline CDR1 and CDR2: SQVTM and ANQGSEA. V lost 6 bases, J lost 0 bases, and 4 bases stayed unmatched. This CDR3 has 14 residues. The CDR3 region is CSVGQGASNQPQHF. The CDR3 DNA sequence: TGCAGCGTAGGACAGGGAGCTAGCAATCAGCCCCAGCATTTT.

This clone was recorded once. The rearrangement uses TRBV19 and TRBJ1-3; no reliable D call. The germline V gene encodes CDR1 LNHDA and CDR2 SQIVND (reference sequence). V lost 6 bases and J lost 0, with 12 bases in between. The CDR3 totals 15 residues. DNA of the CDR3: TGTGCCAGTAGCAGGATACAGAGCTCTGGAAACACCATATATTTT. This encodes CASSRIQSSGNTIYF.

The chain is built from TRBV5-1 and TRBJ2-5, with 8 bases aligning to TRBD1. V was pared by 4 bases and J by 0 bases, with 8 bases of the junction left unmatched. The germline gives CDR1 SGHRS, CDR2 YFSETQ. The CDR3 has 16 amino acids. The CDR3 reads CASSRTGGTYQETQYF. The DNA of the CDR3 is TGCGCCAGCAGCCGTACAGGGGGTACGTACCAAGAGACCCAGTACTTC.

The chain recombines TRBV9 with TRBJ2-7; 9 positions agree with TRBD1. CDR3 length equals 14 residues. V trimming: 4 bases; J trimming: 5 bases; junction bases outside the gene matches: 7. Germline V CDR1 and CDR2: SGDLS, YYNGEE. The CDR3 DNA reads TGTGCCAGCAGCCCTACGACAGGGGGGAACGAGCAGTACTTC. It is translated as CASSPTTGGNEQYF.

This clone has a handful of counts. The J gene is TRBJ2-1, the V gene TRBV12-3 or TRBV12-4, with D uncertain. CDR3 length equals 11 residues. V gave up 6 bases and J gave up 10 bases, with 10 bases separating them. This CDR3 reads CASRLRMEQFF. CDR3 sequence (DNA): TGTGCCAGCAGATTGAGAATGGAGCAGTTCTTC.

This clone was seen just once. The CDR3 coding sequence is TGTGCCAGCAGTTCTTGGGCAGGGCATTATAGCAATCAGCCCCAGCATTTT. It encodes CASSSWAGHYSNQPQHF. This chain links TRBV28 with TRBJ1-5, with D perhaps TRBD1 (5 bases). There are 17 residues in the CDR3. The V end was cut by 4 bases, the J end by 0 bases, with 16 bases between. CDR1 and CDR2 from the germline V gene are MDHEN and SYDVKM.

CDR3 nucleotide sequence: TGTGCCAGCAGCCCCCGGACAGGGGCGGATTCACCCCTCCACTTT. Translating it yields CASSPRTGADSPLHF. The chain links TRBV9 to TRBJ1-6; 9 nucleotides line up with TRBD1. V shed 4 bases, J shed 8 bases, and the junction held 7 bases outside the gene matches. Germline V gene data show CDR1 as SGDLS and CDR2 as YYNGEE. The CDR3 loop spans 15 amino acids.

This clone appeared once. The rearrangement joins TRBV19 to TRBJ2-4, with D maybe TRBD1 (5 bases). Germline CDR1 reads LNHDA; CDR2 reads SQIVND (reference sequence). Deletions cut 10 bases from V and 5 bases from J, with 21 bases between. This CDR3 comprises 15 residues. CDR3: CATSIGVVRENIQYF. The CDR3 DNA sequence: TGTGCCACCAGTATAGGGGTAGTCAGGGAAAACATTCAGTACTTC.

The CDR3 sequence is CASSYIESVTEAFF. Written as DNA, the CDR3 is TGTGCCAGCAGTTACATTGAGAGTGTAACTGAAGCTTTCTTT. The chain has TRBV6-2 or TRBV6-3 and TRBJ1-1; D gene unclear. This CDR3 has 14 amino acids. Germline V lookup: CDR1 MNHEY, CDR2 SVGEGT. V was shortened by 2 bases and J by 5 bases, with 12 bases between the two germline ends.

The chain is built from TRBV27 and TRBJ1-1; 9 positions match TRBD1. V shed 7 bases, J shed 4 bases, and the junction held 10 bases outside the gene matches. This CDR3 spans 15 amino acids. The V gene's germline CDR1 is MNHEY and CDR2 SMNVEV (reference sequence). The DNA for the CDR3 is TGTGCCAGCACCAAGGACAGGGGTGGATTCACTGAAGCTTTCTTT. Its protein product is CASTKDRGGFTEAFF.

The chain links TRBV5-1 to TRBJ1-2; a possible D gene is TRBD1 (6 bases). V was trimmed by 4 bases and J by 4 bases, leaving 14 bases between them. Germline assignment: CDR1 SGHRS and CDR2 YFSETQ. The CDR3 spans 14 residues. CDR3 nucleotides: TGCGCCAGCAGCCGAGAAACAGGGCCCTATGGCTACACCTTC. As protein: CASSRETGPYGYTF.

DNA for the CDR3: TGTGCCAGCTGCTACAGACCCAATGAAAAACTGTTTTTT. This sequence encodes CASCYRPNEKLFF. This sequence joins TRBV6-6 and TRBJ1-4; the D is unclear. In germline, CDR1 is MNHNY, CDR2 SVGAGI (reference sequence). Trimming stripped 8 bases from V and 5 bases from J, with 12 bases between. The CDR3 runs 13 residues.

J is TRBJ1-2 and V is TRBV12-3 or TRBV12-4; unclear D gene. CDR3 size: 11 residues. Trimming removed 4 bases from V and 4 bases from J, with 4 bases in between. CDR3 sequence (DNA): TGTGCCAGCAGTTCTCTCTATGGCTACACCTTC. Amino acids: CASSSLYGYTF.

V usage is TRBV19 and J usage is TRBJ1-4, with D hard to call. The CDR3 is 13 amino acids. Germline V gene sequence: CDR1 LNHDA, CDR2 SQIVND (reference sequence). Trimming shortened V by 9 bases and J by 0 bases, and 8 bases separated the two germline ends. The chain's CDR3 is CASHSSTNEKLFF. CDR3 in DNA: TGTGCCAGCCACAGTTCAACTAATGAAAAACTGTTTTTT.

The chain recombines TRBV5-6 with TRBJ2-7, with D perhaps matching TRBD1 (7 bases). The CDR3 length is 13 residues. V was cut by 5 bases and J by 6 bases, with 15 bases left in between. CDR1 is SGHDT, CDR2 YYEEEE, per germline. The CDR3 sequence is CASRAGTAGEQYF. The CDR3 nucleotides are TGTGCCAGCAGGGCCGGGACAGCGGGCGAGCAGTACTTC.

This clone was observed a few times. The chain recombines TRBV19 with TRBJ2-3; 12 nucleotides line up with TRBD2. The CDR3 runs to 16 residues. The germline V gene has CDR1 LNHDA and CDR2 SQIVND (reference sequence). The V and J ends lost 4 bases and 3 bases, in that order; junction bases with no gene match: 5. The DNA for the CDR3 is TGTGCCAGTAGTAAACTAGCGGGGGGCGGTACAGATACGCAGTATTTT. This codes for CASSKLAGGGTDTQYF.

The genes are TRBV29-1 and TRBJ2-1; TRBD1 matches at 9 bases. Germline loops: CDR1 SQVTM, CDR2 ANQGSEA. Trimming took 4 bases from V and 5 from J; bases not matched to a gene: 6. There are 14 residues in the CDR3. CDR3 nucleotide sequence: TGCAGCGTTGGTCAGGACAGGGGCCACAATGAGCAGTTCTTC. This codes for CSVGQDRGHNEQFF.

This clone was seen only once. The rearrangement links TRBV6-7 to TRBJ2-6; D is perhaps TRBD2 (5 bases). TRBV6-7 is flagged as an ORF with uncertain function. V lost 6 bases and J 0 bases, leaving 9 bases between the germline ends. This CDR3 region has 15 residues. The CDR3 bases are TGTGCCAGCAGGAGGGCGGACTCTGGGGCCAACGTCCTGACTTTC. This gives the protein CASRRADSGANVLTF.

This clone was picked up a small number of times. The chain recombines TRBV14 with TRBJ1-2; D remains unclear. Trimming pared 1 base from V and 4 bases from J, leaving 7 bases between. The V gene's germline CDR1 is SGHDN and CDR2 FVKESK. There are 13 residues in the CDR3. The CDR3 bases are TGTGCCAGCAGCCAAGGGCTTGGCTATGGCTACACCTTC. Translating gives CASSQGLGYGYTF.

The chain recombines TRBV11-2 with TRBJ1-2; tentative D call: TRBD1 (6 bases). The CDR3 loop spans 15 amino acids. Trimming stripped 5 bases from V and 4 bases from J, with 17 bases between. Germline V gene data show CDR1 as SGHAT and CDR2 as FQNNGV. The CDR3 here is CASSESTGTPYGYTF. The CDR3 coding sequence is TGTGCCAGCAGCGAGTCGACCGGGACACCCTATGGCTACACCTTC.

J is TRBJ2-7 and V is TRBV5-1; D possibly corresponds to TRBD1 (6 bases). Trimming shortened V by 2 bases and J by 1 base, and 7 bases separated the two germline ends. CDR1 is SGHRS, CDR2 YFSETQ, per germline. The CDR3 consists of 13 residues. For the CDR3, the DNA is TGCGCCAGCAGCTTTCAGGGGTCCTACGAGCAGTACTTC. This codes for CASSFQGSYEQYF.

The gene calls are TRBV15 and TRBJ1-1, with D perhaps TRBD1 (6 bases). V lost 0 bases and J 5 bases, leaving 10 bases between the germline ends. Germline V gene lookup returns CDR1 LNHNV and CDR2 YYDKDF (reference sequence). The CDR3 runs 14 residues. CDR3: CATSRDPGVTEAFF. For the CDR3, the DNA is TGTGCCACCAGCAGAGATCCAGGGGTAACTGAAGCTTTCTTT.

The chain couples TRBV24-1 to TRBJ2-2, with a weak D call TRBD2 (6 bases). CDR1 and CDR2 from the germline V gene are KGHDR and SFDVKD. Between the trimmed V and J ends, which lost 3 bases and 0 bases, there was a span of 10 bases. The CDR3 has 16 residues. CDR3 nucleotides: TGTGCCACCAGTGATGGGGGGACTTCGAACACCGGGGAGCTGTTTTTT. Protein: CATSDGGTSNTGELFF.

V usage is TRBV13 and J usage is TRBJ2-1; possible D gene TRBD2, 6 bases. Looked up from germline, CDR1 is PRHDT and CDR2 is FYEKMQ (reference sequence). This CDR3 contains 17 residues. V lost 5 bases to trimming and J lost 10 bases, with 27 bases between them. CDR3 loop: CASSPFRGAGIGREQFF. The CDR3 region has the DNA TGTGCCAGCAGCCCATTCCGCGGGGCCGGGATAGGAAGGGAGCAGTTCTTC.

V usage is TRBV2 and J usage is TRBJ1-5, with TRBD1 matching over 8 bases. After removal of 5 bases from V and 0 bases from J, the junction contained 15 bases not matched to a gene. The CDR3 loop spans 19 amino acids. Per germline, CDR1 SNHLY and CDR2 FYNNEI. The CDR3, as DNA: TGTGCCAGCAGTAAAACAGGGGGGTCTACAATTTTTAGCAATCAGCCCCAGCATTTT. Protein: CASSKTGGSTIFSNQPQHF.